These 15 T cell receptor beta chains share one sample of origin, sequenced in a study of regulatory T cells in long-lasting Graves disease. Noted time point: persistent/refractory GD, antithyroid drugs over 5 years with positive TRAb. The TCR library was prepared using RNA isolated from PBMCs. Arm-PCR with iRepertoire HTBI primers amplified the CDR3 regions for these TCR beta libraries. TCRdb re-called the multiplex PCR reads through MiXCR, storing one row per CDR3 protein. The table records 450,000 or so distinct CDR3 sequences, roughly 20% of them present only once. Sample: peripheral blood mononuclear cells (PBMCs), taken when the disease was refractory, from a patient treated with antithyroid drugs. These TCRs come from a female donor with Graves disease.

This chain links TRBV28 with TRBJ2-7; 14 bases map to TRBD2. The germline CDR1 and CDR2 sequences are MDHEN and SYDVKM. The CDR3 has 16 residues. The V gene end was trimmed by 5 bases and the J gene end by 3 bases; junction bases not matched to a gene: 6. CDR3 region: CASSRTSGRSLYEQYF. The CDR3 bases are TGTGCCAGCAGTAGGACTAGCGGGAGGAGCCTCTACGAGCAGTACTTC.

This clonotype was detected many times. The CDR3 loop reads CASSTAETQYF. CDR3 in DNA: TGTGCCAGCAGCACCGCAGAGACCCAGTACTTC. The chain couples TRBV6-1 to TRBJ2-5; no firm D call. This CDR3 is built from 11 residues. Looked up from germline, CDR1 is MNHNS and CDR2 is SASEGT. Trimming pared 6 bases from V and 4 bases from J, leaving 6 bases between.

This clonotype turned up a few times. V usage is TRBV25-1 and J usage is TRBJ2-7, with D maybe TRBD2 (5 bases). The CDR3 is 13 residues long. Per germline, CDR1 MGHDK and CDR2 SYGVNS. V lost 7 bases to trimming and J lost 3 bases, with 13 bases between them. The DNA of the CDR3 is TGTGCCAGCAAGGGCTTAGGACTCTACGAGCAGTACTTC. The encoded protein is CASKGLGLYEQYF.

CDR3 nucleotide sequence: TGTGCCAGCAGCCCCCGGCAGGAGAGCACAGATACGCAGTATTTT. Residues: CASSPRQESTDTQYF. The J gene is TRBJ2-3, the V gene TRBV11-1; D not certain. CDR1 and CDR2 from the germline V gene are SGHAT and FQDESV (reference sequence). The CDR3 has 15 amino acids. The V and J ends lost 5 bases and 0 bases respectively, with 12 bases between them.

In its sample, this clonotype was seen many times. This chain links TRBV7-2 with TRBJ1-5; a weak D match, TRBD1 (6 bases). Trimming stripped 3 bases from V and 0 bases from J, with 9 bases between. The CDR3 is 15 residues long. Germline-derived CDR1 and CDR2 are SGHTA and FQGNSA. CDR3 sequence: CASSLGAASNQPQHF. The CDR3 nucleotides are TGTGCCAGCAGCTTGGGGGCCGCTAGCAATCAGCCCCAGCATTTT.

At least ten counts were recorded for this clonotype. The CDR3 region is CASSTDGYSNQPQHF. Here the CDR3 DNA reads TGTGCCAGCAGTACGGACGGGTATAGCAATCAGCCCCAGCATTTT. The chain employs TRBV28 and TRBJ1-5, with no clear D. CDR1 MDHEN and CDR2 SYDVKM come from the germline V gene. The CDR3 has 15 amino acids. V was pared by 5 bases and J by 0 bases, with 11 bases between. Together with reference TRBV28 and TRBJ1-5, the CDR3 gives the full variable domain: DVKVTQSSRYLVKRTGEKVFLECVQDMDHENMFWYRQDPGLGLRLIYFSYDVKMKEKGDIPEGYSVSREKKERFSLILESASTNQTSMYLCASSTDGYSNQPQHFGDGTRLSIL.

This clonotype was recorded at least ten times. The rearrangement uses TRBV28 and TRBJ1-1, with D maybe TRBD1 (5 bases). Trimming stripped 6 bases from V and 7 bases from J, with 12 bases between. Germline CDR1 is MDHEN and CDR2 is SYDVKM. The CDR3 consists of 12 residues. The CDR3 DNA reads as TGTGCCAGCAGCCTGAGGGACTTTGAAGCTTTCTTT. Residues: CASSLRDFEAFF. The variable domain in full, with the rest retrieved from reference TRBV28 and TRBJ1-1, is DVKVTQSSRYLVKRTGEKVFLECVQDMDHENMFWYRQDPGLGLRLIYFSYDVKMKEKGDIPEGYSVSREKKERFSLILESASTNQTSMYLCASSLRDFEAFFGQGTRLTVV.

The chain recombines TRBV3-1 with TRBJ1-1; no firm D call. Deletions cut 3 bases from V and 0 bases from J, with 11 bases between. Germline CDR1 and CDR2: LGHDT and YNNKEL (reference sequence). The CDR3 consists of 15 residues. The CDR3 bases are TGTGCCAGCAGCCAGGCTGGGGTCATGAACACTGAAGCTTTCTTT. As protein: CASSQAGVMNTEAFF.

In its sample, this clonotype was seen many times. The chain carries TRBV27 and TRBJ1-2; D might be TRBD1 (5 bases). V dropped 2 bases and J dropped 6 bases, with 19 bases sitting between them. Germline V gives CDR1 MNHEY, CDR2 SMNVEV (reference sequence). The CDR3 extends over 16 amino acids. The CDR3 protein is CASSLPHIRQGHGYTF. The CDR3 DNA is TGTGCCAGCAGTTTACCACATATTCGGCAGGGCCATGGCTACACCTTC.

V gene TRBV4-2 combines with J gene TRBJ2-7, with unresolved D. CDR3 size: 15 residues. Trimming shortened V by 0 bases and J by 0 bases, and 9 bases separated the two germline ends. Germline V gene lookup returns CDR1 LGHNA and CDR2 YNFKEQ. This CDR3 reads CASSQDVVGSYEQYF. The CDR3, as DNA: TGTGCCAGCAGCCAAGATGTAGTGGGCTCCTACGAGCAGTACTTC.

Ten or more counts support this clonotype. The rearrangement uses TRBV5-6 and TRBJ1-2; 8 bases agree with TRBD1. The germline CDR1 and CDR2 sequences are SGHDT and YYEEEE. The CDR3 is 14 amino acids. After removal of 4 bases from V and 4 bases from J, the junction contained 6 bases not matched to a gene. The CDR3: CASSPTGTGYGYTF. In nucleotides, the CDR3 is TGTGCCAGCAGCCCAACCGGGACAGGCTATGGCTACACCTTC.

The rearrangement uses TRBV6-1 and TRBJ1-2, with 7 bases matching TRBD1. The V gene's germline CDR1 is MNHNS and CDR2 SASEGT. The V gene end was trimmed by 11 bases and the J gene end by 7 bases; junction bases not matched to a gene: 7. The CDR3 runs to 11 residues. CDR3 nucleotides: TGTGCCGTTCGACAGGGAAGTGGCTACACCTTC. This translates into CAVRQGSGYTF.

The J gene is TRBJ2-7, the V gene TRBV7-9; TRBD2 aligns across 13 bases. Germline lookup yields CDR1 SEHNR and CDR2 FQNEAQ (reference sequence). Losses at the gene ends were 4 bases for V and 12 bases for J; bases not matched to a gene: 6. The CDR3 sequence is 13 residues long. CDR3 loop: CASSSGLAGVMYF. The CDR3 DNA reads as TGTGCCAGCAGCTCCGGACTAGCGGGAGTAATGTACTTC.

This clonotype came up once. A much larger clonotype is one base distant, so this may be a read error. The DNA of the CDR3 is TGTGCCGGCAGTGGACTTAATACCTACGAGCAGTACTTC. It specifies CAGSGLNTYEQYF. The rearrangement uses TRBV6-5 and TRBJ2-7; a weak D match, TRBD2 (5 bases). The CDR3 contains 13 residues. The germline V gene has CDR1 MNHEY and CDR2 SVGAGI.

This clonotype came up many times. The chain is built from TRBV11-3 and TRBJ1-1, with D possibly being TRBD1 (5 bases). The CDR3 contains 11 residues. V was pared by 6 bases and J by 7 bases, with 9 bases between. CDR1 and CDR2 (germline): SGHNT, YENEEA. CDR3 nucleotides: TGTGCCAGCAGTTCGGGGGGTGAAGCTTTCTTT. Its protein is CASSSGGEAFF.